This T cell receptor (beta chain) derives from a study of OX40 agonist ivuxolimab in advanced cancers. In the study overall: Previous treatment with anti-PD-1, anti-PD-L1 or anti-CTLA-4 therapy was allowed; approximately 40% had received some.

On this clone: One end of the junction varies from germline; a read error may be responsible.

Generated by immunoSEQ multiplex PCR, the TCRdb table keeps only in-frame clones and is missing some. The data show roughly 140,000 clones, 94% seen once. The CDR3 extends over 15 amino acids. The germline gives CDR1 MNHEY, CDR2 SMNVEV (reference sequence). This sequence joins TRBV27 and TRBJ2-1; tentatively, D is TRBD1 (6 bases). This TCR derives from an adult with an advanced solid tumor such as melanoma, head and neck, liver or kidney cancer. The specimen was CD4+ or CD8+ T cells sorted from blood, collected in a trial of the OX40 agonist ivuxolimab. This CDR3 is CASSLRQATYNKQFF. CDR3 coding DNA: TGTGCCAGCAGTTTAAGACAGGCGACATACAATAAGCAGTTCTTC.